This TCR beta chain was sequenced in a study of blood T cell repertoires in COVID-19. Background on the study: In each case, the material was cDNA or gDNA derived from T cells, B-cell-depleted T cells, or PBMCs.

Original data processing: Amplified reference gene primers provided the basis for estimating nucleated cell counts. Repertoires were generated with immunoSEQ multiplex PCR, while TCRdb's copy carries only in-frame clones and drops some. That table furnishes V, J and clone size, whereas the DNA furnished D and trimming. The sample has 150,000 to 200,000 clones; around 86% are singletons. The source of this sequence is a man aged 50-60 years with active or convalescent COVID-19. Material for sequencing was peripheral blood.

The CDR3 DNA reads TGTGCCAGCAGCTTGGATCAGGGGGCCACCGGGGAGCTGTTTTTT. This gives the protein CASSLDQGATGELFF. The rearrangement links TRBV5-4 to TRBJ2-2, with 8 bases fitting TRBD1. V lost 0 bases, J lost 4 bases, and 2 bases stayed unmatched. Germline CDR1 SGHNT, CDR2 YYREEE (reference sequence). The CDR3 loop spans 15 amino acids.